Listed below are T cell receptor beta chains from one sample, sequenced in a study of shared clonotypes between healthy human individuals. TCRdb's copy holds only in-frame clones and misses some; the assay was immunoSEQ multiplex PCR. The sample records about 1,900,000 clones, roughly 94% being singletons. The sample comprised naive CD8+ T cells sorted from blood. The receptors were sampled from a man aged 18 to 30 in good health. Both conserved end residues are part of each CDR3. Fields, in order: V gene, J gene, clone size, D gene, CDR3 protein, CDR3 DNA. D genes are given only for firm matches. Size is stated for part of the rows, as once, few or many counts, or as a class when the clone is expanded.

>TRBV6-5|TRBJ2-1|-|-
CASSPSSYNEQFF
TGTGCCAGCAGTCCAAGCTCCTACAATGAGCAGTTCTTC
>TRBV28|TRBJ1-2|-|-
CASSLPEGYGYTF
TGTGCCAGCAGTTTACCCGAAGGCTATGGCTACACCTTC
>TRBV5-4|TRBJ2-5|-|TRBD2
CASSLSGGYETQYF
TGTGCCAGCAGCTTGAGCGGGGGCTATGAGACCCAGTACTTC
>TRBV2|TRBJ1-6|-|-
CASSESDRSYSPLHF
TGTGCCAGCAGTGAATCCGACAGGAGTTATTCACCCCTCCACTTT
>TRBV10-3|TRBJ2-1|-|-
CAISESSVNEQFF
TGTGCCATCAGTGAGTCGTCTGTCAATGAGCAGTTCTTC
>TRBV11-3|TRBJ2-1|-|TRBD2
CASSLGDVSGRGEQFF
TGTGCCAGCAGCCTAGGTGATGTTAGCGGGAGGGGTGAGCAGTTCTTC
>TRBV30|TRBJ2-2|-|-
CAWSSLNTGELFF
TGTGCCTGGAGCAGTCTGAACACCGGGGAGCTGTTTTTT
>TRBV7-6|TRBJ2-7|-|TRBD2
CASSLVVGSGSYEQYF
TGTGCCAGCAGCTTAGTGGTCGGTAGCGGGAGCTACGAGCAGTACTTC
>TRBV5-1|TRBJ2-7|-|-
CASSLDTYEQYF
TGCGCCAGCAGCTTGGACACCTACGAGCAGTACTTC
>TRBV15|TRBJ2-1|-|-
CATSRDRDEQFF
TGTGCCACCAGCAGAGATCGGGATGAGCAGTTCTTC
>TRBV4-3|TRBJ2-7|-|-
CASSQDTRFVAYEQYF
TGCGCCAGCAGCCAAGATACCCGGTTTGTGGCCTACGAGCAGTACTTC
>TRBV27|TRBJ1-5|once|-
CASRVASNQPQHF
TGTGCCAGCAGGGTTGCAAGCAATCAGCCCCAGCATTTT
>TRBV9|TRBJ1-2|-|-
CASSVGVMGGYGYTF
TGTGCCAGCAGCGTAGGTGTGATGGGGGGCTATGGCTACACCTTC
>TRBV9|TRBJ2-2|-|-
CASSTGSSHFTGELFF
TGTGCCAGCAGCACCGGGTCTTCACATTTCACCGGGGAGCTGTTTTTT
>TRBV9|TRBJ1-3|-|-
CASSEKQGLGGGNTIYF
TGTGCCAGCAGCGAAAAACAGGGACTGGGAGGAGGAAACACCATATATTTT
>TRBV4-1|TRBJ2-3|-|TRBD2
CASSQSPPSGRTDTQYF
TGCGCCAGCAGCCAATCCCCTCCTAGCGGGAGAACAGATACGCAGTATTTT
>TRBV27|TRBJ2-7|-|TRBD1
CASSLSLDRALQYF
TGTGCCAGCAGTTTATCACTAGACAGGGCCCTGCAGTACTTC
>TRBV5-1|TRBJ2-3|-|-
CASSSSPPPDTQYF
TGCGCCAGCAGCTCGTCCCCGCCCCCAGATACGCAGTATTTT
>TRBV19|TRBJ2-7|-|TRBD2
CASSPGGSGGFYEQYF
TGTGCCAGTAGTCCCGGTGGTAGCGGGGGATTCTACGAGCAGTACTTC
>TRBV7-3|TRBJ2-2|-|-
CASSPRTNANTGELFF
TGTGCCAGCAGCCCAAGGACTAACGCGAACACCGGGGAGCTGTTTTTT
>TRBV5-1|TRBJ2-7|-|-
CASSLLWEADYEQYF
TGCGCCAGCAGCTTGCTATGGGAGGCAGACTACGAGCAGTACTTC
>TRBV4-1|TRBJ1-4|-|TRBD1
CASSQFPGQGDMLFF
TGCGCCAGCAGCCAATTCCCCGGACAGGGGGACATGCTGTTTTTT
>TRBV7-9|TRBJ2-3|-|-
CASSLGQVTDTQYF
TGTGCCAGCAGCTTAGGACAGGTCACAGATACGCAGTATTTT
>TRBV9|TRBJ2-7|once|TRBD2
CASSVASGEVYEQYF
TGTGCCAGCAGCGTAGCTAGCGGAGAGGTCTACGAGCAGTACTTC
>TRBV4-1|TRBJ1-2|-|-
CASSQDGRTYGYTF
TGCGCCAGCAGCCAAGATGGGAGGACCTATGGCTACACCTTC
>TRBV10-2|TRBJ2-1|-|-
CASSETGTNEQFF
TGCGCCAGCAGTGAAACAGGGACGAATGAGCAGTTCTTC
>TRBV21-1|TRBJ2-7|-|-
CFRQSVSYEQYF
TGTTTTAGGCAGTCGGTCTCCTACGAGCAGTACTTC
>TRBV4-1|TRBJ1-2|-|TRBD1
CASSQVLGHGTDF
TGCGCCAGCAGCCAAGTTCTTGGACACGGGACAGACTTC
>TRBV19|TRBJ2-7|-|TRBD2
CASSIGSGGSYEQYF
TGTGCCAGTAGTATAGGTAGCGGGGGCTCCTACGAGCAGTACTTC